A single T cell receptor (beta chain) is shown here with its context. Its antigen is currently unknown. The entry originates in a study of cytomegalovirus exposure and HLA in healthy donors. General study points: Specificity for CMV antigens was confirmed in vitro for a few of the CMV-associated chains.

The data were produced by immunoSEQ multiplex PCR, yet TCRdb's version contains in-frame clones alone and is incomplete. This sample yields about 75,000 clones, of which around 85% are seen a single time; 3% belongs to the top ten. This CDR3 contains 15 residues. Germline CDR1 and CDR2: SGHRS and YFSETQ. The ends lost 0 bases at V and 3 bases at J; junction bases unmatched: 6. The receptor's source is a man aged 30-40 years in good health and CMV-seronegative. The chain has TRBV5-1 and TRBJ2-7, with 7 bases matching TRBD1. The sequenced sample was PBMCs. Here the CDR3 reads CASSLATGDNYEQYF. CDR3 bases: TGCGCCAGCAGCTTGGCCACAGGGGACAACTACGAGCAGTACTTC.